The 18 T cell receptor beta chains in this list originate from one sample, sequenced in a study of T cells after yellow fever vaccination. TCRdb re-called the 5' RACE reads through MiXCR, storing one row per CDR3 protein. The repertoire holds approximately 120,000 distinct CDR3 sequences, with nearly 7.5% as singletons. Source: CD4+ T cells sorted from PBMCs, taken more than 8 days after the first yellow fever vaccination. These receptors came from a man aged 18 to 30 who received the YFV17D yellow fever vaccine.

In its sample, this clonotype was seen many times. CDR3: CASSQGQGARGYTF. The CDR3 bases are TGCGCCAGCAGCCAAGGCCAGGGGGCGCGGGGCTACACCTTC. V and J are TRBV4-1 and TRBJ1-2; 8 positions match TRBD1. Germline CDR1 is MGHRA and CDR2 is YSYEKL. After removal of 1 base from V and 8 bases from J, the junction contained 6 bases not matched to a gene. This CDR3 spans 14 amino acids.

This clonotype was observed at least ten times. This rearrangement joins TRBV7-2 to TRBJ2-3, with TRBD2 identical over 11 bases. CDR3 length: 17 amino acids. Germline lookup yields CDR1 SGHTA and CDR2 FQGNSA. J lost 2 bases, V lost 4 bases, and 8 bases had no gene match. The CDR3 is CASSSYTSGGFTDTQYF. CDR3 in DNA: TGTGCCAGCAGCTCCTATACTAGCGGGGGTTTCACAGATACGCAGTATTTT.

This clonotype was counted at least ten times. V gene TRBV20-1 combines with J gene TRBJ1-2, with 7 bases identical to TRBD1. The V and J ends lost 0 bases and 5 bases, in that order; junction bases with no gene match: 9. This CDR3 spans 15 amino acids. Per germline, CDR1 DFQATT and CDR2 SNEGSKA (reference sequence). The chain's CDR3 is CSARDPRAGGYGYTF. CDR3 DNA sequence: TGCAGTGCTAGAGATCCCCGGGCAGGGGGATATGGCTACACCTTC.

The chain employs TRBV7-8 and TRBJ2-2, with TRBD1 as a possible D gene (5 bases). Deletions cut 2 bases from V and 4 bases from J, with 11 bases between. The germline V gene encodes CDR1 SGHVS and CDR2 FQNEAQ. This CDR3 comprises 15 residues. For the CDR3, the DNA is TGTGCCAGCAGCTTACGCCAGGGTGGCACCGGGGAGCTGTTTTTT. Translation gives CASSLRQGGTGELFF.

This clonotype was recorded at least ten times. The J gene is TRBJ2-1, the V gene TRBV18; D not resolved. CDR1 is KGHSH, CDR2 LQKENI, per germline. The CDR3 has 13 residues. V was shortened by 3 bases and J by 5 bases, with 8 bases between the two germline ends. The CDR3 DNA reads TGTGCCAGCTCACCCGATGTGCACAATGAGCAGTTCTTC. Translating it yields CASSPDVHNEQFF.

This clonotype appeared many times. CDR3 sequence: CASRSFGRNSPLHF. The CDR3 DNA sequence: TGTGCCAGCCGGTCATTCGGCAGGAATTCACCCCTCCACTTT. The chain links TRBV12-3 or TRBV12-4 to TRBJ1-6, with no clear D. V gave up 8 bases and J gave up 7 bases, with 15 bases separating them. The CDR3 is made up of 14 amino acids.

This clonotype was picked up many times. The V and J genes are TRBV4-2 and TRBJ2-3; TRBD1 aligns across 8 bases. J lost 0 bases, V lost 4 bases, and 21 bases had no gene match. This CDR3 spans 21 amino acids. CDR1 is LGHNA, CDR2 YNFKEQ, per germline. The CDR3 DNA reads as TGTGCCAGCAGCCTTCAAAGGACAGGGTTTGGTGAGGATGGGAGCACAGATACGCAGTATTTT. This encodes CASSLQRTGFGEDGSTDTQYF.

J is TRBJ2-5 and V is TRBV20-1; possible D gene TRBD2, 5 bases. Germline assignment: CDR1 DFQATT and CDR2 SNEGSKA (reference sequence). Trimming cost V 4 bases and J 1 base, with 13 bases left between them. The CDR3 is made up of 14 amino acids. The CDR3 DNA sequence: TGCAGTGCTACGCATCTCCGGGGCCAAGAGACCCAGTACTTC. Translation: CSATHLRGQETQYF.

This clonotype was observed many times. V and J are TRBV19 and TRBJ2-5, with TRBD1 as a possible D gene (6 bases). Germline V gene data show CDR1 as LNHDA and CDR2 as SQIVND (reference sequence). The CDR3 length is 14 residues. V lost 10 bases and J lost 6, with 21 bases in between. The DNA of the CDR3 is TGTGCCAACTGGGGAAAACAGGGTAGGAAGACCCAGTACTTC. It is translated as CANWGKQGRKTQYF.

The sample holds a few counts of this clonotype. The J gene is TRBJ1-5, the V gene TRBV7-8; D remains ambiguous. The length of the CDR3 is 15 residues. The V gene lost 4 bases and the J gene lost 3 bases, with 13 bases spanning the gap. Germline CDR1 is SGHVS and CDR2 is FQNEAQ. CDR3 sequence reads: CASSSGGRINQPQHF. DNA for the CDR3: TGTGCCAGCAGCTCAGGCGGGCGGATCAATCAGCCCCAGCATTTT. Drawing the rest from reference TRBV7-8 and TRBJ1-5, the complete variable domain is GAGVSQSPRYKVAKRGQDVALRCDPISGHVSLFWYQQALGQGPEFLTYFQNEAQLDKSGLPSDRFFAERPEGSVSTLKIQRTQQEDSAVYLCASSSGGRINQPQHFGDGTRLSIL.

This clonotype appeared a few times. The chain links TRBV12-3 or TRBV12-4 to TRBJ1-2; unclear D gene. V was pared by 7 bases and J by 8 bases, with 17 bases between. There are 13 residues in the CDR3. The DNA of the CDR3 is TGTGCCAGCACCAAAAATCGGGGAGGGGGCTACACCTTC. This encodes CASTKNRGGGYTF.

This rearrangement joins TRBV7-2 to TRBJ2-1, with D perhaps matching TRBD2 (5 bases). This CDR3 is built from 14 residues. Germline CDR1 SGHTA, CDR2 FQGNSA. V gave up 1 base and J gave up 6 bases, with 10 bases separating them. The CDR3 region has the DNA TGTGCCAGCAGCTTAGTCCTAGCTTCCAATGAGCAGTTCTTC. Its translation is CASSLVLASNEQFF.

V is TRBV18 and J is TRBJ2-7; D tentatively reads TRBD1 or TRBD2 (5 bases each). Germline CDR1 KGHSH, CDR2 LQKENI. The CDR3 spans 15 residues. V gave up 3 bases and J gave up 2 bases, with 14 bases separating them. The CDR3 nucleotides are TGTGCCAGCTCACCGGGACCCACAGGAGCCTACGAGCAGTACTTC. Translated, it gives CASSPGPTGAYEQYF.

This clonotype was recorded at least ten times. The CDR3, as DNA: TGTGCCACCAGCACAAATAGGGTCTTGAGGGTACCGACTGAAGCTTTCTTT. This translates into CATSTNRVLRVPTEAFF. This sequence joins TRBV15 and TRBJ1-1; D call uncertain. Trimming took off 4 bases at V and 5 bases at J, with 23 bases between the two ends. Germline V lookup: CDR1 LNHNV, CDR2 YYDKDF (reference sequence). This CDR3 has 17 amino acids. The full variable domain, rest sourced from reference TRBV15 and TRBJ1-1, is DAMVIQNPRYQVTQFGKPVTLSCSQTLNHNVMYWYQQKSSQAPKLLFHYYDKDFNNEADTPDNFQSRRPNTSFCFLDIRSPGLGDTAMYLCATSTNRVLRVPTEAFFGQGTRLTVV.

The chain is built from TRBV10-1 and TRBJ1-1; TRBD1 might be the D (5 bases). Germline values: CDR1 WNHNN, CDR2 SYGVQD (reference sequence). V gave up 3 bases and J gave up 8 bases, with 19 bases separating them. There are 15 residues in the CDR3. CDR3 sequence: CASSDIQDRSQEAFF. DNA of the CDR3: TGCGCCAGCAGTGACATACAGGACCGGTCCCAGGAAGCTTTCTTT.

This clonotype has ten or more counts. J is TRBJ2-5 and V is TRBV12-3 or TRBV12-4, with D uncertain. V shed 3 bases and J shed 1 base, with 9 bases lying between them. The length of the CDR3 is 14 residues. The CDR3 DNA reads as TGTGCCAGCAGTTTCGGCAGGCTCCAAGAGACCCAGTACTTC. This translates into CASSFGRLQETQYF.

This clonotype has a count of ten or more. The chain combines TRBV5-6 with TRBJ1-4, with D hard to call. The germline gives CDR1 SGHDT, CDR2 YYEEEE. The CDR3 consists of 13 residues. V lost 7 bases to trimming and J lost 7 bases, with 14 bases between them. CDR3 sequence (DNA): TGTGCCAGCCCCATGGCGTGTGGTGAAAAACTGTTTTTT. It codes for CASPMACGEKLFF.

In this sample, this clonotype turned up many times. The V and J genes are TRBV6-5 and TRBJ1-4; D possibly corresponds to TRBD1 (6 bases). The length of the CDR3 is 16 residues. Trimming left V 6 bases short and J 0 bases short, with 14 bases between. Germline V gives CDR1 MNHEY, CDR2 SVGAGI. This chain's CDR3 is CASSRIRGATNEKLFF. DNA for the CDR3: TGTGCCAGCAGCCGGATCAGGGGCGCAACTAATGAAAAACTGTTTTTT.